This T cell receptor (beta chain) came from a study of T cell changes during pregnancy in multiple sclerosis. CDR1 and CDR2 (germline): MNHNS, SASEGT. This CDR3 spans 13 amino acids. V lost 3 bases and J lost 1, with 3 bases in between. This table comes from immunoSEQ multiplex PCR, and its TCRdb copy is limited to in-frame clones, with some not included. The sample contains about 55,000 clones, 93% of which appear only once. Material: CD8+ T cells from peripheral blood mononuclear cells, obtained in the second trimester of pregnancy. This chain uses TRBV6-1 with TRBJ2-2; D is unresolved. This receptor was identified in a female donor with multiple sclerosis, enrolled in a pregnancy study. The CDR3 coding sequence is TGTGCCAGCAGTGACCTGAACACCGGGGAGCTGTTTTTT. It translates to CASSDLNTGELFF.